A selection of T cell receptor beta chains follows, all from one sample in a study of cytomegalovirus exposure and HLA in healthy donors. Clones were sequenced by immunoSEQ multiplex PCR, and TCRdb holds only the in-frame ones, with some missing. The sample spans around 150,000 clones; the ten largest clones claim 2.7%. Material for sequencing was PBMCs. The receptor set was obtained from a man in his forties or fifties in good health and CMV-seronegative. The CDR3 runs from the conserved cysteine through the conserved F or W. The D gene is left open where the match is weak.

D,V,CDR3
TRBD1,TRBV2,CASSPFWDRVSEYF
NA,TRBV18,CASSTVSTDTQYF
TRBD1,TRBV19,CASSRQGSGANVLTF
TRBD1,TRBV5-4,CASRDRGASPLHF
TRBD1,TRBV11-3,CASSLEGRTGTYNEQFF
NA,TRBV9,CASSWGVDLSYNEQFF
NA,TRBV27,CASSTGSLANTGELFF
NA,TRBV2,CASNRQSPLHF
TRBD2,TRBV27,CASSLRGGVLDTQYF
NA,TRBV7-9,CASSLAKTGTEAFF
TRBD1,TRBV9,CASSVADRGEEYNYGYTF
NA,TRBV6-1,CASTQYTGELFF
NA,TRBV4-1,CASTPQDLPNTEAFF
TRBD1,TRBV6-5,CASSHRGRVYEQYF
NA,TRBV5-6,CASSLRRGNYGYTF
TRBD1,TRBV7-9,CASSLGPGQGVEQYF
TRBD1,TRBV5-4,CASSLDSQGAWTEAFF
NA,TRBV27,CASRIQGKNTEAFF
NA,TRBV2,CAQQLSRGNTEAFF
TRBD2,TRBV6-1,CASRKSGGLYNEQFF
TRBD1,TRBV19,CASSTPPGTGGSQPQHF
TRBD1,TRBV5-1,CASSVDRGSTDTQYF
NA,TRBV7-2,CASSLGVSVVYEQYF
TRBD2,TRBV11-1,CASSLVAGGELFF